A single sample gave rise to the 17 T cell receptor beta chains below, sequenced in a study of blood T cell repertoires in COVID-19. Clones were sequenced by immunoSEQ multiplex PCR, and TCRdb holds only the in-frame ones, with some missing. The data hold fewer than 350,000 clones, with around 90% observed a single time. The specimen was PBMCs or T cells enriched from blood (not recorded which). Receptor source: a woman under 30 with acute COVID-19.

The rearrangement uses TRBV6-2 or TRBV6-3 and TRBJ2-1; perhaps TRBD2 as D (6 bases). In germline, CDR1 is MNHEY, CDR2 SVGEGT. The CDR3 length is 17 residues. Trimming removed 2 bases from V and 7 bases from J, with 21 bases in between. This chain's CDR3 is CASSYHRPGAPQNEQFF. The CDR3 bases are TGTGCCAGCAGTTACCATCGCCCGGGAGCCCCACAGAATGAGCAGTTCTTC.

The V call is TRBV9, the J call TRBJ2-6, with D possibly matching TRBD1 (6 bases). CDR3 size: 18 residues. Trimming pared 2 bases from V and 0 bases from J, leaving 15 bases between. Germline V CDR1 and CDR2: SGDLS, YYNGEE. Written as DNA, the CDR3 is TGTGCCAGCAGCGTTTCCCCATACAGGGACTCTGGGGCCAACGTCCTGACTTTC. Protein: CASSVSPYRDSGANVLTF.

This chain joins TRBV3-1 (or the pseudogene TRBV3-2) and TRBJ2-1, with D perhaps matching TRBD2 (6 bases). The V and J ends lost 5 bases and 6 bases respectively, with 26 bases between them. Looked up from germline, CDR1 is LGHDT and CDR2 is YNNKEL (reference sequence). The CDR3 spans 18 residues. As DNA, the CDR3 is TGTGCCAGCAGCTTCGCCCATAGTAACGGGAGAACCGGCAATGAGCAGTTCTTC. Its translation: CASSFAHSNGRTGNEQFF.

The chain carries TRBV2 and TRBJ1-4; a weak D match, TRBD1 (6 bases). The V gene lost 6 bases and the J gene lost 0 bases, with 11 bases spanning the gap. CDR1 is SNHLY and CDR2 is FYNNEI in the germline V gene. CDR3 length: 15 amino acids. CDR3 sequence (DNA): TGTGCCAGCAGGAAGACAGGAACAACTAATGAAAAACTGTTTTTT. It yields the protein CASRKTGTTNEKLFF.

In DNA, the CDR3 is TGCGCCAGCAGCCCATCCGGGACTAGCGGGAAGGGGCCCCAGTACTTC. This encodes CASSPSGTSGKGPQYF. The genes are TRBV5-1 and TRBJ2-5; 13 positions agree with TRBD2. V gave up 4 bases and J gave up 9 bases; unmatched junction bases: 12. Germline loops: CDR1 SGHRS, CDR2 YFSETQ. This CDR3 is built from 16 residues.

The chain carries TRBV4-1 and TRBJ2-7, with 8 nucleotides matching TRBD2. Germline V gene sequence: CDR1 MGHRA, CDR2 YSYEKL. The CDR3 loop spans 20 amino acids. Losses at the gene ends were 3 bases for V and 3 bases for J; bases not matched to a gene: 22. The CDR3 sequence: CASSHPIRGAGGPTLYEQYF. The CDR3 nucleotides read TGCGCCAGCAGCCACCCTATCCGGGGGGCGGGGGGACCAACCCTCTACGAGCAGTACTTC.

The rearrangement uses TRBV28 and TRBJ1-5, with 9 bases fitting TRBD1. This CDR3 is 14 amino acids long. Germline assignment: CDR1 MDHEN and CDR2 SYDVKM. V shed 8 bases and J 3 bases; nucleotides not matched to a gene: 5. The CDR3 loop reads CASVDRGSNQPQHF. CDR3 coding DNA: TGTGCCAGCGTAGACAGGGGGTCCAATCAGCCCCAGCATTTT.

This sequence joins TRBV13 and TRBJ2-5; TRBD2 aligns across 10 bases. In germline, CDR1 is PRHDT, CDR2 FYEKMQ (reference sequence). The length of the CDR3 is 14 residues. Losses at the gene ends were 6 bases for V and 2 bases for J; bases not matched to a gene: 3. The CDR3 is CASRILAGQETQYF. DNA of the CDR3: TGTGCCAGCAGAATACTAGCGGGGCAAGAGACCCAGTACTTC. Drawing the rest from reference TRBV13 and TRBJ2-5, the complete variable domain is AAGVIQSPRHLIKEKRETATLKCYPIPRHDTVYWYQQGPGQDPQFLISFYEKMQSDKGSIPDRFSAQQFSDYHSELNMSSLELGDSALYFCASRILAGQETQYFGPGTRLLVL.

The CDR3 bases are TGTGCCAGCAGCTTAACCGGGACACGCACCTACGAGCAGTACTTC. Amino acid sequence: CASSLTGTRTYEQYF. The chain is built from TRBV11-2 and TRBJ2-7; TRBD1 is a possible D gene (6 bases). CDR3 size: 15 residues. From germline, CDR1 is SGHAT and CDR2 FQNNGV. V was shortened by 2 bases and J by 2 bases, with 13 bases between the two germline ends.

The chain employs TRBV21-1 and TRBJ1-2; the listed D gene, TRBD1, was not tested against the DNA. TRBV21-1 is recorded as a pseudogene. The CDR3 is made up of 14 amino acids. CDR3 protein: CASSPPGQGKGYTF. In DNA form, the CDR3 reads TGTGCCAGCAGCCCCCCGGGACAGGGGAAGGGCTACACCTTC.

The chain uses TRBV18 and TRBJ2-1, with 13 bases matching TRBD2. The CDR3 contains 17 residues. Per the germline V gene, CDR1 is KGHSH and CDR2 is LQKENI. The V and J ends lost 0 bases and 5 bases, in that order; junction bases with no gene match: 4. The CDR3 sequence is CASSPPLTSGRHNEQFF. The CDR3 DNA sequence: TGTGCCAGCTCACCACCCCTGACTAGCGGGAGGCACAATGAGCAGTTCTTC.

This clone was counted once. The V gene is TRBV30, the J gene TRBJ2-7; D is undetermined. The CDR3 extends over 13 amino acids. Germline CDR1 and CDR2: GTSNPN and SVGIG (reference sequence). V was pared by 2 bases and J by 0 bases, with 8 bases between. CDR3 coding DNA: TGTGCCTGGAGTAGCGACGGCTCCTACGAGCAGTACTTC. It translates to CAWSSDGSYEQYF.

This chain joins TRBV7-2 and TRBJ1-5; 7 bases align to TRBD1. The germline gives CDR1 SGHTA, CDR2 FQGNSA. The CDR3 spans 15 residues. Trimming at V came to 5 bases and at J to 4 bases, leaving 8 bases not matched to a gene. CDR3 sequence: CASSLGGQTNQPQHF. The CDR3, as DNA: TGTGCCAGCAGCCTAGGGGGACAGACGAATCAGCCCCAGCATTTT. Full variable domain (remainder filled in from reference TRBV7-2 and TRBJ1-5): GAGVSQSPSNKVTEKGKDVELRCDPISGHTALYWYRQSLGQGLEFLIYFQGNSAPDKSGLPSDRFSAERTGGSVSTLTIQRTQQEDSAVYLCASSLGGQTNQPQHFGDGTRLSIL.

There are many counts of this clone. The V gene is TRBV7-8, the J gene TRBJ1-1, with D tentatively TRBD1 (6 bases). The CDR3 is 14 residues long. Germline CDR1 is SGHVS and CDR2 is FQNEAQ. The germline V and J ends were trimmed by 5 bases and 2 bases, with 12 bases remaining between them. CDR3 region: CASSLRTENTEAFF. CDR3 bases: TGTGCCAGCAGCCTAAGGACAGAAAACACTGAAGCTTTCTTT.

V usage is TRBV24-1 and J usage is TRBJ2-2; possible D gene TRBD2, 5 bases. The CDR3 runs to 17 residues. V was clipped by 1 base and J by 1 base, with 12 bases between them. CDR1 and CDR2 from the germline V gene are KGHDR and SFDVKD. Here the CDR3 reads CATSDFRLAGNTGELFF. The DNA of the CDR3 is TGTGCCACCAGTGATTTCCGGCTAGCCGGGAACACCGGGGAGCTGTTTTTT.

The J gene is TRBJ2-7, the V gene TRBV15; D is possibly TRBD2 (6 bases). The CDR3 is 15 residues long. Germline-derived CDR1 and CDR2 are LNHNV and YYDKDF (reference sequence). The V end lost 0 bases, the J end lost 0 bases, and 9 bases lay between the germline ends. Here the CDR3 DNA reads TGTGCCACCAGCAGAGATATAGCGGTCTCCTACGAGCAGTACTTC. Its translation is CATSRDIAVSYEQYF.

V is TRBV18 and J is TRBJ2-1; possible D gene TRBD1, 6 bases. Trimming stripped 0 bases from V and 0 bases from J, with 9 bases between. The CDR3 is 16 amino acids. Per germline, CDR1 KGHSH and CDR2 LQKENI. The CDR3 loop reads CASSPPTGSSYNEQFF. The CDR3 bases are TGTGCCAGCTCACCACCAACAGGGAGCTCCTACAATGAGCAGTTCTTC.